These 27 T cell receptor beta chains were sequenced from one sample in a study of blood T cells in healthy people across ages. Then a second PCR, running about 7 to 11 cycles, was carried out with a sample-barcoded 5' primer and a J-beta primer mix. TCRdb fed the 5' RACE reads into MiXCR, producing one record per CDR3 protein. The sample carries some 1.7 million distinct CDR3 sequences, 28% recorded once. The sequenced sample was blood. Receptors originate from a woman under 40 in good health.

The V gene is TRBV7-2, the J gene TRBJ2-3; 12 bases fit TRBD2. Germline CDR1 is SGHTA and CDR2 is FQGNSA. V dropped 5 bases and J dropped 7; count of bases not matched to a gene: 7. The CDR3 length is 15 residues. The CDR3 region has the DNA TGTGCCAGCAGCAAACGGACTAGCGGGGCAAATACGCAGTATTTT. Encoded protein: CASSKRTSGANTQYF. Together with reference TRBV7-2 and TRBJ2-3, the CDR3 gives the full variable domain: GAGVSQSPSNKVTEKGKDVELRCDPISGHTALYWYRQSLGQGLEFLIYFQGNSAPDKSGLPSDRFSAERTGGSVSTLTIQRTQQEDSAVYLCASSKRTSGANTQYFGPGTRLTVL.

The rearrangement links TRBV27 to TRBJ2-1, with 12 nucleotides matching TRBD2. The CDR3 is made up of 19 amino acids. Per germline, CDR1 MNHEY and CDR2 SMNVEV (reference sequence). With V trimmed by 3 bases and J by 4 bases, 13 bases remained unmatched. CDR3 DNA: TGTGCCAGCAGTTTCAGACTAGCGGGAGCACAAGGTGCTTACAATGAGCAGTTCTTC. Translating it yields CASSFRLAGAQGAYNEQFF.

A note on this clonotype: With a much larger clone just one base away, this may be a read error. The chain links TRBV4-3 to TRBJ2-3; maybe TRBD2 (5 bases). Germline V gene data show CDR1 as LGHNA and CDR2 as YSLEER. This CDR3 spans 14 amino acids. In nucleotides, the CDR3 is TGCGCCGGCAGCCAAACTAGTTCCTCAGATACGCAGTATTTT. Its protein product is CAGSQTSSSDTQYF.

This clonotype was detected a few times. The junction shows a germline mismatch at one end, possibly a read error. This chain links TRBV20-1 with TRBJ2-5, with D perhaps matching TRBD1 (6 bases). There are 13 residues in the CDR3. Germline loops: CDR1 DFQATT, CDR2 SNEGSKA (reference sequence). The CDR3 nucleotides are TGCAGTGCGAGAGACAGGACTCAAGAGACCCAGTACTTC. Amino acids: CSARDRTQETQYF.

This clonotype was observed a few times. The chain has TRBV6-6 and TRBJ2-4; 8 positions agree with TRBD1. The V segment lost 0 bases and the J segment 13 bases; nucleotides outside the gene matches: 14. The germline V gene encodes CDR1 MNHNY and CDR2 SVGAGI (reference sequence). This CDR3 region has 16 residues. CDR3 bases: TGTGCCAGCAGTTACTCGAGTATGGGACAGGTTGGAGAGCAGTACTTC. Residues: CASSYSSMGQVGEQYF.

The genes are TRBV15 and TRBJ2-3; the D is unclear. CDR3 length: 13 residues. V gave up 1 base and J gave up 6 bases, with 8 bases separating them. Germline CDR1 and CDR2: LNHNV and YYDKDF (reference sequence). CDR3 sequence reads: CATSRAWQDTQYF. The CDR3 coding sequence is TGTGCCACCAGCAGAGCTTGGCAGGATACGCAGTATTTT. Full variable domain (missing parts from reference TRBV15 and TRBJ2-3): DAMVIQNPRYQVTQFGKPVTLSCSQTLNHNVMYWYQQKSSQAPKLLFHYYDKDFNNEADTPDNFQSRRPNTSFCFLDIRSPGLGDTAMYLCATSRAWQDTQYFGPGTRLTVL.

This clonotype was observed a handful of times. The chain is built from TRBV5-1 and TRBJ1-1; D is unclear. This CDR3 is built from 19 residues. Trimming cost V 5 bases and J 1 base, with 27 bases left between them. Germline V lookup: CDR1 SGHRS, CDR2 YFSETQ. The CDR3 here is CASSPIPGQTERENTEAFF. CDR3 in DNA: TGCGCCAGCAGTCCTATTCCGGGCCAAACTGAAAGGGAGAACACTGAAGCTTTCTTT.

A few counts support this clonotype. This chain uses TRBV27 with TRBJ2-1; D is ambiguous. V gave up 7 bases and J gave up 6 bases, with 19 bases separating them. The CDR3 loop spans 15 amino acids. Germline lookup yields CDR1 MNHEY and CDR2 SMNVEV (reference sequence). As DNA, the CDR3 is TGTGCCAGCACCACAGTGGCCCGATTTGCCAATGAGCAGTTCTTC. Its translation: CASTTVARFANEQFF.

On this clonotype itself: This sequence may be a read error, since a much larger clone differs from it by one base. The chain carries TRBV12-3 or TRBV12-4 and TRBJ2-1, with 10 bases that match TRBD1. This CDR3 region has 16 residues. The trim removed 5 bases at V and 2 bases at J, leaving 6 bases unmatched. Here the CDR3 reads CASSLTGQGPYNEQFF. The CDR3 coding sequence is TGTGCCAGCAGTCTAACGGGACAGGGGCCCTACAATGAGCAGTTCTTC.

The J gene is TRBJ1-1, the V gene TRBV7-2, with 10 nucleotides matching TRBD1. With 7 bases clipped from V and 7 bases from J, the junction kept 12 bases outside the gene matches. The CDR3 consists of 15 residues. The V gene's germline CDR1 is SGHTA and CDR2 FQGNSA. CDR3 loop: CASTSMGTGDREAFF. In DNA, the CDR3 is TGTGCCAGCACCTCCATGGGGACAGGGGACCGTGAAGCTTTCTTT.

V and J are TRBV6-5 and TRBJ2-4, with D maybe TRBD2 (5 bases). The J call may be wrong; the DNA end is better matched by TRBJ2-7. The CDR3 contains 13 residues. In germline, CDR1 is MNHEY, CDR2 SVGAGI. CDR3 loop: CASSYLEDLEQYF. CDR3 in DNA: TGTGCCAGCAGTTACTTGGAGGATCTCGAGCAGTACTTC.

The chain joins TRBV11-2 to TRBJ2-1, with unresolved D. The germline V and J ends were trimmed by 5 bases and 7 bases, with 12 bases remaining between them. CDR1 SGHAT and CDR2 FQNNGV come from the germline V gene. This CDR3 has 13 amino acids. The CDR3: CASSPNARNEQFF. Here the CDR3 DNA reads TGTGCCAGCAGCCCAAACGCAAGGAATGAGCAGTTCTTC.

This clonotype showed up just a few times. The chain combines TRBV12-3 or TRBV12-4 with TRBJ2-1; 10 bases agree with TRBD2. The junction had 9 bases not matched to a gene; V was cut back by 6 bases and J by 7 bases. The CDR3 contains 15 residues. The DNA for the CDR3 is TGTGCCAGCAGAGAAGCGGGAGGGCCGAAAAATGAGCAGTTCTTC. This translates into CASREAGGPKNEQFF.

This clonotype was recorded many times. V gene TRBV9 combines with J gene TRBJ2-7; no clear D gene. This CDR3 spans 15 amino acids. Per the germline V gene, CDR1 is SGDLS and CDR2 is YYNGEE. V was clipped by 3 bases and J by 2 bases, with 15 bases between them. The DNA for the CDR3 is TGTGCCAGCAGCGGGCCTCCGGGCCCACCCTACGAGCAGTACTTC. Its protein product is CASSGPPGPPYEQYF.

Concerning this clonotype: One end of the junction varies from germline; a read error may be responsible. The chain combines TRBV20-1 with TRBJ1-4; maybe TRBD1 (5 bases). The CDR3 has 13 amino acids. The germline V gene has CDR1 DFQATT and CDR2 SNEGSKA (reference sequence). CDR3 loop: CGADSGSDEKLFF. The DNA for the CDR3 is TGCGGTGCAGACTCAGGGTCTGATGAAAAACTGTTTTTT.

This clonotype was found many times. The genes are TRBV7-2 and TRBJ2-1; 9 nucleotides line up with TRBD1. Trimming cost V 5 bases and J 7 bases; bases outside gene matches: 6. This CDR3 region has 14 residues. From germline, CDR1 is SGHTA and CDR2 FQGNSA. The CDR3 DNA reads TGTGCCAGCAGCAACCGGGACAGGGAAAATGAGCAGTTCTTC. This gives the protein CASSNRDRENEQFF.

The V call is TRBV5-1, the J call TRBJ2-7; 8 positions agree with TRBD1. Germline CDR1 SGHRS, CDR2 YFSETQ. J was trimmed by 6 bases and V by 0 bases; bases with no gene match: 11. This CDR3 spans 16 amino acids. The CDR3 protein is CASSLAGEAGGSEQYF. As DNA, the CDR3 is TGCGCCAGCAGCTTGGCCGGCGAGGCAGGGGGCTCCGAGCAGTACTTC.

The rearrangement uses TRBV19 and TRBJ2-7, with D tentatively TRBD2 (5 bases). The CDR3 length is 13 residues. The germline CDR1 and CDR2 sequences are LNHDA and SQIVND (reference sequence). The V and J ends lost 4 bases and 2 bases respectively, with 9 bases between them. This CDR3 is CASSRESPYEQYF. The DNA of the CDR3 is TGTGCCAGTAGTAGGGAGTCTCCCTACGAGCAGTACTTC.

This clonotype appeared many times. Here the CDR3 reads CASTPTGANVLTF. The DNA of the CDR3 is TGTGCCAGCACCCCGACAGGGGCCAACGTCCTGACTTTC. The V gene is TRBV12-3 or TRBV12-4, the J gene TRBJ2-6; the D is unclear. The CDR3 covers 13 residues. The V and J ends lost 7 bases and 4 bases respectively, with 8 bases between them.

This clonotype was counted many times. V usage is TRBV7-9 and J usage is TRBJ1-2; D unresolved. V was pared by 1 base and J by 7 bases, with 13 bases between. This CDR3 is 14 amino acids long. The germline gives CDR1 SEHNR, CDR2 FQNEAQ (reference sequence). CDR3 DNA: TGTGCCAGCAGCTTAGAAGGGCTAGGAATTGGCTACACCTTC. Translation gives CASSLEGLGIGYTF.

The chain carries TRBV7-9 and TRBJ2-1, with 7 bases fitting TRBD1. V trimming: 4 bases; J trimming: 5 bases; junction bases outside the gene matches: 8. The CDR3 extends over 15 amino acids. CDR1 and CDR2 from the germline V gene are SEHNR and FQNEAQ (reference sequence). The CDR3: CASSSVGTEDNEQFF. As DNA, the CDR3 is TGTGCCAGCAGCTCCGTCGGGACAGAGGACAATGAGCAGTTCTTC.

This chain links TRBV24-1 with TRBJ1-2; D not resolved. The germline V and J ends were trimmed by 4 bases and 8 bases, with 13 bases remaining between them. Germline V CDR1 and CDR2: KGHDR, SFDVKD. This CDR3 comprises 13 residues. The CDR3 protein is CATSDTRTLGYTF. CDR3 coding DNA: TGTGCCACCAGTGACACACGGACTCTGGGCTACACCTTC.

The V gene is TRBV6-5, the J gene TRBJ2-1; 11 bases align to TRBD2. J gave up 9 bases and V 6 bases, and 10 bases lay outside the gene matches. CDR3 length: 15 amino acids. The germline V gene has CDR1 MNHEY and CDR2 SVGAGI. CDR3: CASRDSGGALSEQFF. CDR3 DNA sequence: TGTGCCAGCAGAGATAGCGGGGGGGCCCTAAGTGAGCAGTTCTTC.

This chain connects TRBV5-1 to TRBJ2-3; maybe TRBD1 (6 bases). CDR3 size: 13 residues. Trimming left V 7 bases short and J 6 bases short, with 15 bases between. Per the germline V gene, CDR1 is SGHRS and CDR2 is YFSETQ. The DNA of the CDR3 is TGCGCCAGCTGGGGACAAACAGTGGATACGCAGTATTTT. Translation: CASWGQTVDTQYF.

As to this clonotype: A much larger clone differs from this one at a single base, so this may be a read error. This chain connects TRBV28 to TRBJ2-3; D may be TRBD2 (6 bases). Germline lookup yields CDR1 MDHEN and CDR2 SYDVKM. Trimming took off 11 bases at V and 6 bases at J, with 18 bases between the two ends. This CDR3 region has 13 residues. CDR3 residues: CASNGGAGDTQYF. The CDR3 DNA is TGTGCCTCTAATGGAGGGGCTGGCGATACGCAGTATTTT.

The chain couples TRBV28 to TRBJ1-2, with D unresolved. CDR1 is MDHEN, CDR2 SYDVKM, per germline. Trimming shortened V by 5 bases and J by 8 bases, and 12 bases separated the two germline ends. This CDR3 is 12 amino acids long. The CDR3 region is CASSPSVRGYTF. DNA for the CDR3: TGTGCCAGCAGTCCCAGTGTAAGGGGCTACACCTTC.

The chain has TRBV20-1 and TRBJ2-3, with D maybe TRBD2 (5 bases). The CDR3 is 15 amino acids. Trimming took off 1 base at V and 0 bases at J, with 11 bases between the two ends. In germline, CDR1 is DFQATT, CDR2 SNEGSKA (reference sequence). The CDR3 coding sequence is TGCAGTGCTAGAGCTCTAGCAATTAGCACAGATACGCAGTATTTT. This sequence encodes CSARALAISTDTQYF.